A selection of T cell receptor beta chains follows, all from one sample in a study of beta chain features in type 1 diabetes. Using immunoSEQ multiplex PCR, the repertoire was profiled, and TCRdb retains in-frame clones only, with some absent. Here the sample spans roughly 150,000 clones, roughly 7.1% being singletons. The sequenced material came from central memory CD4+ T cells from blood. These receptors came from a woman in her 40s with type 1 diabetes. Both conserved end residues are part of each CDR3. A D gene is named only where the DNA matches it firmly. Clone size, where shown, is once, few, many, or a class for clones that have expanded.

len	j_gene	d_gene	abundance	v_gene	CDR3aa	CDR3nt
16	TRBJ2-2	-	-	TRBV5-1	CASSDPGTGVPGELFF	TGCGCCAGCAGCGATCCAGGGACGGGAGTCCCCGGGGAGCTGTTTTTT
15	TRBJ2-1	TRBD2	few	TRBV19	CASSSILAGADEQFF	TGTGCCAGTAGTTCGATACTAGCGGGAGCTGATGAGCAGTTCTTC
15	TRBJ2-3	-	few	TRBV7-2	CASSPEGRGTDTQYF	TGTGCCAGCAGCCCAGAGGGTCGGGGCACAGATACGCAGTATTTT
16	TRBJ2-5	TRBD2	-	TRBV15	CATRIGGRGYRETQYF	TGTGCCACCAGGATCGGCGGGAGAGGGTATCGGGAGACCCAGTACTTC
14	TRBJ1-4	TRBD1	-	TRBV5-1	CASSRVPGQGMEFF	TGCGCCAGCAGCCGTGTCCCGGGACAGGGCATGGAGTTTTTT
14	TRBJ2-7	TRBD1	few	TRBV7-2	CASSDGTGASKQYF	TGTGCCAGCAGCGATGGGACAGGGGCCTCCAAGCAGTACTTC
15	TRBJ1-2	TRBD1	few	TRBV9	CASSLTGQGHYGYTF	TGTGCCAGCAGCCTAACCGGACAGGGGCACTATGGCTACACCTTC
17	TRBJ1-1	-	few	TRBV18	CASSPPTPSGGVTEAFF	TGTGCCAGCTCACCACCCACTCCGTCGGGGGGAGTCACTGAAGCTTTCTTT
14	TRBJ2-7	TRBD1	-	TRBV27	CASSKGQGFYEQYF	TGTGCCAGCAGTAAAGGACAGGGATTCTACGAGCAGTACTTC
13	TRBJ2-3	TRBD1	many	TRBV9	CAGSTGLTDTQYF	TGTGCCGGATCGACAGGGCTCACAGATACGCAGTATTTT
15	TRBJ2-1	TRBD2	many	TRBV11-2	CASSLEASGGNEQFF	TGTGCCAGCAGCTTAGAGGCTAGCGGAGGCAATGAGCAGTTCTTC
12	TRBJ1-3	-	few	TRBV6-1	CASSEQGNTIYF	TGTGCCAGCAGTGAACAAGGAAACACCATATATTTT
18	TRBJ2-1	TRBD2	-	TRBV7-6	CASSPIPPGLAGNNEQFF	TGTGCCAGCAGCCCAATACCACCGGGACTAGCGGGGAACAATGAGCAGTTCTTC
14	TRBJ1-1	TRBD1	few	TRBV7-8	CASSFPGGTGEAFF	TGTGCCAGCAGCTTTCCAGGCGGGACAGGGGAAGCTTTCTTT
12	TRBJ2-1	TRBD2	-	TRBV29-1	CSGGGAGNEQFF	TGCAGCGGCGGGGGGGCCGGGAATGAGCAGTTCTTC
15	TRBJ2-1	TRBD2	few	TRBV5-1	CASSYTSGNYNEQFF	TGCGCCAGCAGCTATACTAGCGGTAACTACAATGAGCAGTTCTTC
14	TRBJ2-3	TRBD2	-	TRBV7-2	CASSPGLDGDTQYF	TGTGCCAGCAGCCCAGGACTAGATGGAGATACGCAGTATTTT
16	TRBJ1-4	-	few	TRBV2	CASSERRTDGGEKLFF	TGTGCCAGCAGTGAAAGGCGGACGGACGGAGGGGAAAAACTGTTTTTT
13	TRBJ1-4	-	-	TRBV19	CASRTEANEKLFF	TGTGCCAGTAGGACAGAGGCTAATGAAAAACTGTTTTTT
15	TRBJ1-1	-	-	TRBV5-5	CASSSMTGSSTEAFF	TGTGCCAGCAGCTCGATGACAGGATCGAGCACTGAAGCTTTCTTT
17	TRBJ1-1	-	-	TRBV12-5	CASGAPEDRRKNTEAFF	TGTGCTAGTGGAGCACCGGAAGACAGACGGAAGAACACTGAAGCTTTCTTT
12	TRBJ1-1	-	few	TRBV19	CASNQGRAEAFF	TGTGCCAGTAATCAGGGTCGGGCTGAAGCTTTCTTT
15	TRBJ1-1	-	-	TRBV7-2	CASSLFRGMNTEAFF	TGTGCCAGCAGCTTATTTCGGGGGATGAACACTGAAGCTTTCTTT
15	TRBJ1-6	-	-	TRBV9	CASSVFGVSPSPLHF	TGTGCCAGCAGCGTTTTCGGGGTCTCCCCTTCACCCCTCCACTTT
13	TRBJ2-5	TRBD2	few	TRBV28	CASGSGSRETQYF	TGTGCCAGCGGGAGCGGGAGCCGGGAGACCCAGTACTTC
14	TRBJ2-2	-	few	TRBV7-2	CASSLVQGGGELFF	TGTGCCAGCAGCTTAGTCCAGGGCGGCGGGGAGCTGTTTTTT
12	TRBJ1-1	-	-	TRBV6-5	CASSLLQGEAFF	TGTGCCAGCAGTTTACTTCAGGGAGAAGCTTTCTTT
14	TRBJ2-1	TRBD2	few	TRBV7-2	CASSFSGTNNEQFF	TGTGCCAGCAGCTTTTCCGGGACTAACAATGAGCAGTTCTTC
14	TRBJ1-2	-	-	TRBV7-9	CASSPYPNRDGYTF	TGTGCCAGCAGCCCATATCCAAACAGAGATGGCTACACCTTC
15	TRBJ1-2	TRBD1	-	TRBV5-5	CASSRPQGANYGYTF	TGTGCCAGCAGCAGACCACAGGGGGCGAACTATGGCTACACCTTC
15	TRBJ1-2	-	-	TRBV4-2	CASSQAGIANYGYTF	TGTGCCAGCAGCCAAGCGGGGATAGCTAACTATGGCTACACCTTC
15	TRBJ1-3	-	-	TRBV6-5	CASRPDSFSGNTIYF	TGTGCCAGCAGACCTGACAGCTTCTCTGGAAACACCATATATTTT
13	TRBJ2-4	TRBD1	many	TRBV25-1	CATGQGASRIQYF	TGTGCCACCGGACAGGGGGCTAGTCGCATTCAGTACTTC
17	TRBJ2-7	TRBD1	-	TRBV29-1	CSVGEMGVGQGASEQYF	TGCAGCGTTGGGGAGATGGGGGTCGGACAGGGTGCAAGCGAGCAGTACTTC
12	TRBJ2-5	-	-	TRBV5-1	CASWDNQETQYF	TGCGCCAGCTGGGACAACCAAGAGACCCAGTACTTC
15	TRBJ1-5	-	-	TRBV7-8	CASSLDAGAGQPQHF	TGTGCCAGCAGCTTAGATGCGGGGGCGGGTCAGCCCCAGCATTTT
13	TRBJ2-7	-	-	TRBV6-5	CASSSLGSGEQYF	TGTGCCAGCAGTTCGTTGGGCTCTGGGGAGCAGTACTTC
14	TRBJ2-3	-	few	TRBV4-2	CASSQEEVADTQYF	TGTGCCAGCAGCCAAGAAGAGGTGGCAGATACGCAGTATTTT
13	TRBJ1-2	TRBD1	few	TRBV16	CASSPTGGSGYTF	TGTGCCAGCAGCCCAACAGGGGGCTCGGGCTACACCTTC
11	TRBJ2-5	-	-	TRBV20-1	CSARGGRTQYF	TGCAGTGCTAGGGGGGGGCGGACCCAGTACTTC
18	TRBJ2-7	TRBD2	-	TRBV11-2	CASSLRRGTSGYSYEQYF	TGTGCCAGCAGCTTAAGGCGGGGGACTAGCGGGTACTCCTACGAGCAGTACTTC
14	TRBJ2-3	TRBD1	few	TRBV29-1	CSVLPTGGTDTQYF	TGCAGCGTCCTACCGACAGGGGGCACAGATACGCAGTATTTT
15	TRBJ2-1	-	-	TRBV2	CASSKLIRSYNEQFF	TGTGCCAGCAGTAAGCTAATCCGCTCCTACAATGAGCAGTTCTTC